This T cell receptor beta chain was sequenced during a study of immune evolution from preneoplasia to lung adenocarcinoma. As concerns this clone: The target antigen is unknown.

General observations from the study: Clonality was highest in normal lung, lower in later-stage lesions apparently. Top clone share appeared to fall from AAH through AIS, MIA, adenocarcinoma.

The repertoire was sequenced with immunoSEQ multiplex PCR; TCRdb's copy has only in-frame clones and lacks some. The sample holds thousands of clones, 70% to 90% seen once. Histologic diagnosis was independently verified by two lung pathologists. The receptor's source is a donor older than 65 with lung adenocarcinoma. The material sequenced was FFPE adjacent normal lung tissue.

CDR3 bases: TGCGCCAGCAGCTCGACAGGGTTGAACACTGAAGCTTTCTTT. Protein sequence: CASSSTGLNTEAFF. This chain joins TRBV5-1 and TRBJ1-1; 7 bases map to TRBD1. The CDR3 length is 14 residues. Germline lookup yields CDR1 SGHRS and CDR2 YFSETQ. V lost 3 bases to trimming and J lost 0 bases; unmatched junction nucleotides: 2. Looking up the rest from reference TRBV5-1 and TRBJ1-1 gives the full variable domain: KAGVTQTPRYLIKTRGQQVTLSCSPISGHRSVSWYQQTPGQGLQFLFEYFSETQRNKGNFPGRFSGRQFSNSRSEMNVSTLELGDSALYLCASSSTGLNTEAFFGQGTRLTVV.